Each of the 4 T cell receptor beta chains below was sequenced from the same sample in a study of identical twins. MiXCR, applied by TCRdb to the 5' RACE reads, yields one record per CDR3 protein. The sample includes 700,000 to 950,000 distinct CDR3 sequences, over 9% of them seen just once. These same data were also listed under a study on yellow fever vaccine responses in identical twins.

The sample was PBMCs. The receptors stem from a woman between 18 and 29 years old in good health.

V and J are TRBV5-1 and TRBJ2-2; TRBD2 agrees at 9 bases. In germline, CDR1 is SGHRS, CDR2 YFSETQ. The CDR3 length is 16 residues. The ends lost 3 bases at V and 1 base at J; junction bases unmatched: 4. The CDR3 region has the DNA TGCGCCAGCAGCTCCGGACTAGCGTGGAACACCGGGGAGCTGTTTTTT. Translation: CASSSGLAWNTGELFF.

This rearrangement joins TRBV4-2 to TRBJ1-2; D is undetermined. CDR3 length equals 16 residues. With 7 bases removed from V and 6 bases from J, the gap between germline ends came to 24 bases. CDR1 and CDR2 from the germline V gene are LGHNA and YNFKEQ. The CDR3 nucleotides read TGTGCCAGCACCCCGACGGTGGGCAGTGGCAGTGATGGCTACACCTTC. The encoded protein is CASTPTVGSGSDGYTF.

In DNA, the CDR3 is TGTGCCAGCAGTGAAGGGGGGGGAAGACAGCCCCAGCATTTT. Translation gives CASSEGGGRQPQHF. The chain combines TRBV2 with TRBJ1-5; possible D gene TRBD1, 5 bases. The CDR3 sequence is 14 residues long. Trimming left V 1 base short and J 7 bases short, with 11 bases between. Germline V CDR1 and CDR2: SNHLY, FYNNEI.

The CDR3 spells CSAGPGDFQKQFF. The CDR3 DNA is TGCAGTGCAGGACCAGGGGACTTCCAGAAGCAGTTCTTC. This chain connects TRBV20-1 to TRBJ2-1, with D possibly called TRBD1 or TRBD2 (6 bases each). CDR1 and CDR2 from the germline V gene are DFQATT and SNEGSKA (reference sequence). Trimming cost V 6 bases and J 11 bases, with 20 bases left between them. The CDR3 runs to 13 residues.